This T cell receptor beta chain was observed in a study of radiation and T cells in renal cell carcinoma. The time point is: baseline pretreatment blood. The treatment is: 15 Gy SBRT to primary tumor, nephrectomy 4 weeks later. About this clone itself: The antigen remains unidentified.

The method was immunoSEQ multiplex PCR; TCRdb's version includes in-frame clones alone and lacks a portion of them. Of over 45,000 clones in the sample, about three quarters are singletons; the top ten hold 6% to 8%. Study-wide results and caveats: From baseline, blood top tumor clonotypes peaked at 2 weeks post-radiation.

Sequencing used blood, obtained from a patient whose treatment included radiotherapy and nephrectomy. This TCR was recovered from a man between 60 and 70 years old with renal cell carcinoma.

Here the CDR3 DNA reads TGTGCCAGCAGCCCCATACAGGGACCGGATTCACCCCTCCACTTT. This gives the protein CASSPIQGPDSPLHF. The rearrangement uses TRBV7-2 and TRBJ1-6; tentatively, D is TRBD1 (6 bases). CDR1 is SGHTA and CDR2 is FQGNSA in the germline V gene. Trimming cost V 5 bases and J 8 bases, with 16 bases left between them. The CDR3 length is 15 residues.